This TCR beta chain derives from a study of T cells after yellow fever vaccination. CDR1 and CDR2 (germline): SGHAT, FQNNGV. This CDR3 has 13 amino acids. V lost 5 bases and J lost 12, with 17 bases in between. MiXCR, applied by TCRdb to the 5' RACE reads, yields one record per CDR3 protein. The sample shows a few hundred thousand distinct CDR3 sequences, approximately 13% of them seen only once. The receptor's source is a man aged 18 to 29 who received the YFV17D yellow fever vaccine. The sample consisted of CD4+ T cells sorted from PBMCs, taken 15 days after the yellow fever booster vaccination. V is TRBV11-2 and J is TRBJ2-1; D might be TRBD2 (6 bases). CDR3 in DNA: TGTGCCAGCAGCCCCCAGGTATCCGGGGGGCAGTTCTTC. This codes for CASSPQVSGGQFF.